Here is one TCR beta chain with its context. This clonotype was seen ten or more times. Its cognate antigen has yet to be identified. Qualities for individual bases were not recorded, and no much larger clone is one base off. TCR cDNA was synthesized by 5'RACE template switching, through which a universal primer site and unique molecular identifiers were introduced. cDNA synthesis was primed from both the TCR alpha and TCR beta constant segments. Libraries were amplified in two PCR steps, with sample barcodes and sequencing adapters added in the second step. Sequencing of libraries was performed on Illumina HiSeq 2500 (2x100 bp) or NovaSeq (2x150 bp). The study's processing was this. Reads were demultiplexed and collapsed into UMI consensus sequences with MIGEC, and V(D)J alignment was performed with MiXCR. Vaccine-responding clonotypes were defined with edgeR using replicate PBMC samples, requiring FDR below 0.01 and a log2 fold change above 5 up to day 15. Each bulk clonotype received a CD4 or CD8 identity based on whether the sequenced CD4 or CD8 repertoire contained that clonotype at higher abundance. TCRdb trimmed public reads at Q25 via fastp, called clones via MiXCR and kept in-frame beta chains. Each entry is one CDR3 protein sequence, shown with its most common DNA and genes. In this record, the V and J calls reflect TCRdb's handling and not the investigators' own analysis. The sample yields some 600,000 distinct CDR3 sequences; about a sixth were counted once. The ten top clones hold 17% of the sample.

The sample comes from a study of T cells after yellow fever vaccination (dated by TCRdb to the late 2010s). Notes on the research overall: The SMART-Seq v4 Ultra Low Input RNA kit was used to prepare libraries from fractions with low cell numbers. Two healthy male donors, one aged 18 to 29 and one aged 30 to 40 years, were included in the cohort. Blood was drawn at multiple timepoints before and after primary and secondary immunization, with bulk PBMC replicates and cell subsets isolated. Bulk TCR alpha and beta repertoires were sequenced longitudinally to track T-cell clones before and after primary and booster YFV17D yellow fever vaccination. Beyond this particular receptor, the publication reports: The secondary T-cell response was weaker than the primary response but faster, peaking on day 5 instead of day 15. Because abundant contaminating clonotypes from the bulk population could be contained in FACS-sorted repertoires, computational filtering was required. After the booster, most of the clones that had expanded following primary vaccination were detected again (96% of CD4 and 80% to 90% of CD8), which suggests that memory was broadly maintained. A small share of clonotypes occurred in both CD4 and CD8 compartments, likely arising from convergent recombination. Because the study included only a couple of donors, the extent to which the findings can be generalized is limited.

In the germline V gene, CDR1 corresponds to SGHTA and CDR2 to FQGNSA. At the junction V is shortened by 5 bases and J by 1 base; bases outside the gene matches: 7. Including the terminal cysteine and phenylalanine, the CDR3 comprises 17 residues. Of all the DNA, just the CDR3 is kept, 51 bases in frame from base 1. What this sample's treatment or condition label stands for: live attenuated yellow fever vaccine strain. At every blood-draw timepoint, two biological replicates of bulk PBMCs were collected. A standard Ficoll-Paque protocol was used to isolate PBMCs from peripheral blood. RNA was extracted with TriZol from bulk PBMCs, CD4 and CD8 fractions, and dextramer-positive and dextramer-negative fractions.

The receptor was derived from a man between 18 and 35 years old who received the YFV17D yellow fever vaccine. The sample here was PBMCs, taken 5 days after the first yellow fever vaccination. The rearranged segments are TRBV7-2 and TRBJ2-3; 12 of the junction bases match TRBD2. The nucleotides are TGTGCCAGCAGCACCCGACTAGCGGGGGATCGCACAGATACGCAGTATTTT. The resulting protein is CASSTRLAGDRTDTQYF. The entire variable domain, with the stretches around the CDR3 drawn from the reference TRBV7-2 and TRBJ2-3 proteins, is GAGVSQSPSNKVTEKGKDVELRCDPISGHTALYWYRQSLGQGLEFLIYFQGNSAPDKSGLPSDRFSAERTGGSVSTLTIQRTQQEDSAVYLCASSTRLAGDRTDTQYFGPGTRLTVL.